The source of this T cell receptor beta chain is a study of T cells in Graves' hyperthyroidism and ophthalmopathy. Study findings and constraints: Also found in blood were most expanded thyroid clonotypes above 0.001.

Losses at the gene ends were 7 bases for V and 4 bases for J; bases not matched to a gene: 10. This CDR3 spans 14 amino acids. Germline loops: CDR1 SQVTM, CDR2 ANQGSEA. Stable disease denoted Graves' hyperthyroidism without ophthalmopathy progression within 18 months. Diagnosing involved the use of clinical symptoms, serum thyroxine and TRAb, thyroid ultrasound and orbital computed tomography. In regard to this clonotype: Antigen specificity is unknown.

The TCR beta CDR3 regions underwent amplification using RNA transcripts as the source. Initially, a first-round RT-PCR of the TCR CDR3 employed the HTBI primer set. TCRdb re-called the multiplex PCR reads through MiXCR, storing one row per CDR3 protein. The repertoire includes roughly 720,000 distinct CDR3 sequences, approximately 15% of them detected once, and about a sixth sits in the top ten. The chain is built from TRBV29-1 and TRBJ2-3; TRBD2 aligns across 8 bases. The sample was blood. The sequence came from a man between 45 and 60 years old with Graves' hyperthyroidism. In nucleotides, the CDR3 is TGCAGCGCCCTAGGCGGGAGGTCATCAGATACGCAGTATTTT. It encodes CSALGGRSSDTQYF.